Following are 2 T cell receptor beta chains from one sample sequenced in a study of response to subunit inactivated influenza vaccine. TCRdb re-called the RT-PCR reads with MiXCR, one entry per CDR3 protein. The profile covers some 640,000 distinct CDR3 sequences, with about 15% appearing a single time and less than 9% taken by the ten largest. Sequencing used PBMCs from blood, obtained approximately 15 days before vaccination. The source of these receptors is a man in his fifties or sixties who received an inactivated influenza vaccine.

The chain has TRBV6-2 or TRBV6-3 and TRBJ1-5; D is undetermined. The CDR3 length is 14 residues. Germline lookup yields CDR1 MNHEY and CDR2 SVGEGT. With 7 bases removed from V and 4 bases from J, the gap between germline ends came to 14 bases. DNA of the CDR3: TGTGCCAGCACCATCGGAGCCCAGAATCAGCCCCAGCATTTT. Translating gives CASTIGAQNQPQHF.

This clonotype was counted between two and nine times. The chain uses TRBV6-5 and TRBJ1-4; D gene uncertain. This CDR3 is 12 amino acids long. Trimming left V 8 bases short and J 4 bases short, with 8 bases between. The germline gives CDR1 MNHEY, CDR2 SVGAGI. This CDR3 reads CASGSFNEKLFF. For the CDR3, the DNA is TGTGCCAGCGGTTCCTTTAATGAAAAACTGTTTTTT.